The sequence of this T cell receptor (beta chain) was determined in a study of T cell repertoires in cytomegalovirus infection (dated by TCRdb to about 2019). Background for the entire study: The HLA type of each donor mattered for the analysis, because public TCR beta signatures pointed to carriage of CMV infection along with the matching HLA type. The research as a whole found: In both this cohort and an independent approximately 350-donor cohort, the cumulative frequency of public TCR beta family members distinguished carriers of CMV infection plus the relevant HLA type. The ex vivo response was dominated by HLA-C-restricted CMV-specific TCR beta clonotypes, which also provided the single most frequent clonotype in two of eight donors.

Ends trimmed: V by 5 bases, J by 5 bases; bases unmatched to a gene: 8. The CDR3 spans 15 residues, from the cysteine through the phenylalanine. Just CDR3 DNA is preserved here, 45 bases in frame from base 1. Concerning this clonotype: There is no known antigen for this receptor. One base away there is no much larger clone; base qualities are not given.

The sequencer listed for this sample is Illumina HiSeq 1500. TCRdb reworked the public reads: Q25 trimming with fastp, MiXCR clone assembly, productive beta chains retained. CDR3 protein duplicates are merged, each entry listing the most common genes and DNA. In all, the sample holds about 68,000 distinct CDR3 sequences, and approximately 22% of those were seen once. Of the sample, approximately 79% falls within the top ten clones. The rearrangement combines TRBV12-3 or TRBV12-4 with TRBJ2-1; TRBD2 matches 8 bases in the middle. The receptor comes from a human donor in good health (CMV status not recorded). Some clones in this sample may be carry-over from other donors' samples. The sequencing input was PBMCs, sequenced either directly or after in vitro stimulation (not recorded which). The CDR3 reads CASSTRGSGNNEQFF. The sequenced DNA: TGTGCCAGCAGTACACGGGGTAGCGGGAACAATGAGCAGTTCTTC.